This passage covers 17 T cell receptor beta chains from one sample sequenced in a study of T cell clones after liver transplantation. Produced via immunoSEQ multiplex PCR; TCRdb's table is partial and in-frame only. The sample includes 40,000 to 55,000 clones, 65% to 80% seen only once; the top ten take about 10%. The sequencing used CD4+ T cells from blood, collected approximately 54 months after liver transplant. The receptors stem from a human patient who received a liver transplant. Some T cells here may be from the graft donor.

J is TRBJ1-2 and V is TRBV25-1, with D possibly matching TRBD1 (6 bases). Per germline, CDR1 MGHDK and CDR2 SYGVNS. The V end lost 1 base, the J end lost 7 bases, and 13 bases lay between the germline ends. This CDR3 is built from 14 residues. The CDR3 reads CASSESGASTGYTF. CDR3 nucleotide sequence: TGTGCCAGCAGTGAATCGGGGGCGAGTACTGGCTACACCTTC.

The chain employs TRBV7-2 and TRBJ1-5; possible D gene TRBD1, 5 bases. V dropped 5 bases and J dropped 7 bases, with 12 bases sitting between them. This CDR3 is built from 13 residues. From germline, CDR1 is SGHTA and CDR2 FQGNSA. The CDR3 nucleotides read TGTGCCAGCAGCCTGGGTTGGGGGCAGCCCCAGCATTTT. It yields the protein CASSLGWGQPQHF.

V gene TRBV2 combines with J gene TRBJ1-6, with D uncertain. CDR1 and CDR2 (germline): SNHLY, FYNNEI. Trimming removed 8 bases at V and 9 bases at J, with 14 bases between. CDR3 length equals 13 residues. Written as DNA, the CDR3 is TGTGCCAGCGGGTGGAAAGAGGCTTCACCCCTCCACTTT. Protein: CASGWKEASPLHF.

This clone was found a few times. The chain recombines TRBV28 with TRBJ2-7, with D perhaps matching TRBD1 (5 bases). CDR3 size: 16 residues. Per the germline V gene, CDR1 is MDHEN and CDR2 is SYDVKM. V was pared by 6 bases and J by 0 bases, with 18 bases between. CDR3 loop: CASSSLRTPDSYEQYF. Here the CDR3 DNA reads TGTGCCAGCAGCTCCCTGAGGACACCAGACTCCTACGAGCAGTACTTC.

The CDR3 DNA reads as TGTGCCAGTAGTATAGCACAGGGGACTGGAAACACCATATATTTT. Translation: CASSIAQGTGNTIYF. The rearrangement uses TRBV19 and TRBJ1-3; 7 nucleotides line up with TRBD1. V dropped 1 base and J dropped 2; count of bases not matched to a gene: 2. Germline CDR1 and CDR2: LNHDA and SQIVND (reference sequence). CDR3 length: 15 residues.

V gene TRBV13 combines with J gene TRBJ1-5; D gene ambiguous. The V end lost 4 bases, the J end lost 6 bases, and 10 bases lay between the germline ends. The CDR3 sequence is 13 residues long. Looked up from germline, CDR1 is PRHDT and CDR2 is FYEKMQ (reference sequence). The CDR3 nucleotides are TGTGCCAGCAGCTCGAGACCCGGTCAGCCCCAGCATTTT. The encoded protein is CASSSRPGQPQHF.

The chain's CDR3 is CASSTLEGGWNTEAFF. DNA of the CDR3: TGTGCCAGCAGTACCCTCGAAGGGGGTTGGAACACTGAAGCTTTCTTT. The rearrangement links TRBV28 to TRBJ1-1; weak D call: TRBD1 (6 bases). The CDR3 covers 16 residues. Germline loops: CDR1 MDHEN, CDR2 SYDVKM. V lost 5 bases and J 1 base, leaving 17 bases between the germline ends.

This clone occurred once. The rearrangement uses TRBV2 and TRBJ1-1; no reliable D call. With 3 bases removed from V and 5 bases from J, the gap between germline ends came to 10 bases. This CDR3 comprises 13 residues. Germline CDR1 and CDR2: SNHLY and FYNNEI. Written as DNA, the CDR3 is TGTGCCAGCAGTGACGGGCCGCGGACTGAAGCTTTCTTT. Amino acid sequence: CASSDGPRTEAFF.

This clone showed up just a few times. The gene calls are TRBV9 and TRBJ2-1; 11 bases align to TRBD2. CDR3 length: 17 amino acids. Germline V CDR1 and CDR2: SGDLS, YYNGEE. The V gene end was trimmed by 0 bases and the J gene end by 1 base; junction bases not matched to a gene: 3. This chain's CDR3 is CASSVDSGGASYNEQFF. In DNA form, the CDR3 reads TGTGCCAGCAGCGTAGATAGCGGGGGGGCGTCCTACAATGAGCAGTTCTTC. The whole variable domain, remainder taken from reference TRBV9 and TRBJ2-1, is DSGVTQTPKHLITATGQRVTLRCSPRSGDLSVYWYQQSLDQGLQFLIQYYNGEERAKGNILERFSAQQFPDLHSELNLSSLELGDSALYFCASSVDSGGASYNEQFFGPGTRLTVL.

The chain employs TRBV2 and TRBJ2-2; TRBD1 is a possible D gene (6 bases). In germline, CDR1 is SNHLY, CDR2 FYNNEI. Trimming removed 5 bases at V and 1 base at J, with 8 bases between. The CDR3 spans 14 residues. Here the CDR3 DNA reads TGTGCCAGCAGTCGGGACATGAACACCGGGGAGCTGTTTTTT. This gives the protein CASSRDMNTGELFF.

The gene calls are TRBV7-3 and TRBJ2-1; TRBD2 matches at 10 bases. V lost 5 bases and J lost 6; bases outside the gene matches: 4. The CDR3 extends over 14 amino acids. The germline CDR1 and CDR2 sequences are SGHTA and FQGTGA. For the CDR3, the DNA is TGTGCCAGCAGCCCTAGCGGGGGAAGCAATGAGCAGTTCTTC. As protein: CASSPSGGSNEQFF. The whole variable domain, remainder taken from reference TRBV7-3 and TRBJ2-1, is GAGVSQTPSNKVTEKGKYVELRCDPISGHTALYWYRQSLGQGPEFLIYFQGTGAADDSGLPNDRFFAVRPEGSVSTLKIQRTERGDSAVYLCASSPSGGSNEQFFGPGTRLTVL.

The gene calls are TRBV10-3 and TRBJ2-2; TRBD2 matches 10 bases. The CDR3 is 16 amino acids. CDR1 is ENHRY, CDR2 SYGVKD, per germline. Germline trimming cut 4 bases from V and 6 bases from J; bases unmatched to any gene: 8. The CDR3 is CAISVASGGTPGELFF. In nucleotides, the CDR3 is TGTGCCATCAGTGTGGCTAGCGGGGGCACTCCCGGGGAGCTGTTTTTT.

This rearrangement joins TRBV11-1 to TRBJ1-1; TRBD1 is a possible D gene (6 bases). The CDR3 totals 17 residues. Trimming cost V 1 base and J 0 bases, with 15 bases left between them. Germline CDR1 reads SGHAT; CDR2 reads FQDESV (reference sequence). The CDR3 loop reads CASSLGWPQGLNTEAFF. The CDR3, as DNA: TGTGCCAGCAGCTTAGGTTGGCCCCAGGGGTTGAACACTGAAGCTTTCTTT.

The V gene is TRBV6-6, the J gene TRBJ1-1; 7 bases match TRBD1. The junction had 7 bases not matched to a gene; V was cut back by 5 bases and J by 7 bases. In germline, CDR1 is MNHNY, CDR2 SVGAGI (reference sequence). The CDR3 contains 13 residues. This chain's CDR3 is CASSKKDRVEAFF. The CDR3, as DNA: TGTGCCAGCAGTAAGAAAGACAGGGTTGAAGCTTTCTTT.

J is TRBJ1-5 and V is TRBV10-3; 7 bases are shared with TRBD1. The CDR3 runs 13 residues. The ends lost 10 bases at V and 3 bases at J; junction bases unmatched: 6. The germline V gene encodes CDR1 ENHRY and CDR2 SYGVKD. The CDR3 is CATGTASNQPQHF. The DNA of the CDR3 is TGTGCCACCGGGACAGCTTCCAATCAGCCCCAGCATTTT.

The DNA for the CDR3 is TGCGCCAGCAGCTTGGGCCGAGGGGCTCAATCCCAGAACACTGAAGCTTTCTTT. Amino acid sequence: CASSLGRGAQSQNTEAFF. The chain has TRBV5-1 and TRBJ1-1; D might be TRBD1 (5 bases). Germline V gene data show CDR1 as SGHRS and CDR2 as YFSETQ. The CDR3 contains 18 residues. The ends were cut back, 0 bases at V and 1 base at J, with 19 bases in the middle.

This chain connects TRBV6-1 to TRBJ1-2; no clear D. Deletions cut 11 bases from V and 6 bases from J, with 22 bases between. The CDR3 is made up of 14 amino acids. Germline CDR1 MNHNS, CDR2 SASEGT. CDR3 loop: CAGLRGGIIHGYTF. The DNA for the CDR3 is TGTGCCGGCCTTCGAGGAGGGATCATCCATGGCTACACCTTC.